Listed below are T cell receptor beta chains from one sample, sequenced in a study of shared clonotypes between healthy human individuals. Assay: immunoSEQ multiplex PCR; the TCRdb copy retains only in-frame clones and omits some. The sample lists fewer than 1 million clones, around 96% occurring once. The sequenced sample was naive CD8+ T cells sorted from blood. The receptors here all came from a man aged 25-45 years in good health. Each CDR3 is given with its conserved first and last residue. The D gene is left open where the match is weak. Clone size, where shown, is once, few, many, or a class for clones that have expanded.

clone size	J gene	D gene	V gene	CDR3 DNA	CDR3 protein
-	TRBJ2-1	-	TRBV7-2	TGTGCCAGCAGCTTAAGGGAGCTCGACAATGAGCAGTTCTTC	CASSLRELDNEQFF
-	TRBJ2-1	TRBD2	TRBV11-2	TGTGCCAGCAGCCCAAGGCCCGGGACTAGCGAGACCAAATACAATGAGCAGTTCTTC	CASSPRPGTSETKYNEQFF
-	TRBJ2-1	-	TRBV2	TGTGCCAGCAGTGACGCCAGGGGATTGAATGAGCAGTTCTTC	CASSDARGLNEQFF
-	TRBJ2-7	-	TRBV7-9	TGTGCCAGCAGCTCGCCTACGCAGGGAACCTACGAGCAGTACTTC	CASSSPTQGTYEQYF
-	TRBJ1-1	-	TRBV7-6	TGTGCCAGCAGCCGTCGGGGACGGGATACGGCTTTCTTT	CASSRRGRDTAFF
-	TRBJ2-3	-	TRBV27	TGTGCCAGCAGTCCGGGGGGCGGATATACGCAGTATTTT	CASSPGGGYTQYF
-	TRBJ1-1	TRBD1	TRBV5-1	TGCGCCAGCAGCTTGCGTTCTTTAGGACAGGTAGTGAACACTGAAGCTTTCTTT	CASSLRSLGQVVNTEAFF
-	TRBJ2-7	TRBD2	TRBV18	TGTGCCAGCTCACCAGCCCCGGGGGGGGCCGCCTACGAGCAGTACTTC	CASSPAPGGAAYEQYF
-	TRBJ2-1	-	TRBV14	TGTGCCAGCAGCCCCGCAGGGAGGAGGGCCTACAATGAGCAGTTCTTC	CASSPAGRRAYNEQFF
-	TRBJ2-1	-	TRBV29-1	TGCAGCGTTGAAGATCGGTTAAATGAGCAGTTCTTC	CSVEDRLNEQFF
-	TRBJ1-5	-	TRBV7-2	TGTGCCAGCAGCGCGGACCCGGGGGACAATCAGCCCCAGCATTTT	CASSADPGDNQPQHF
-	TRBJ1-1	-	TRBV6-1	TGTGCCAGCCGTTTAGTACCTGAAGCTTTCTTT	CASRLVPEAFF
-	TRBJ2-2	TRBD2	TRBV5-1	TGCGCCAGCAGCTTGGGACTAGCGGGAGTGATTTGGGAGCTGTTTTTT	CASSLGLAGVIWELFF
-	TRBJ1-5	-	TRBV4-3	TGCGCCAGCAGCCAAGATATCACGGACGGTCAGCCCCAGCATTTT	CASSQDITDGQPQHF
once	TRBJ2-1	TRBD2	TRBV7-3	TGTGCCAGCAGCCCCGGGCCGACTAGCGTGAATGAGCAGTTCTTC	CASSPGPTSVNEQFF
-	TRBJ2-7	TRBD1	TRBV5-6	TGTGCCAGCAGCTGGACAGGCGAGCAGTACTTC	CASSWTGEQYF
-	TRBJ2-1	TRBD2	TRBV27	TGTGCCAGCACCGCCGGGACTAGCCCCTACAATGAGCAGTTCTTC	CASTAGTSPYNEQFF
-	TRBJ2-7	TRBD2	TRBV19	TGTGCCAGTAGTGCCCTCCCGGGGGGCTACGAGCAGTACTTC	CASSALPGGYEQYF
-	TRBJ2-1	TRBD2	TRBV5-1	TGCGCCAGCAGCACCCGACTAGCGGGAAGGGATGAGCAGTTCTTC	CASSTRLAGRDEQFF
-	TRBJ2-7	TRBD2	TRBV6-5	TGTGCCAGCAGTGCCGGACTAGCGGGACTGTACGAGCAGTACTTC	CASSAGLAGLYEQYF
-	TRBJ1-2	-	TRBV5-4	TGTGCCAGCAGCTTGGTAGCCACCGACTACACCTTC	CASSLVATDYTF
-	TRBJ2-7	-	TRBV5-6	TGTGCCAGCAGCCTTCAGATTTACGAGCAGTACTTC	CASSLQIYEQYF
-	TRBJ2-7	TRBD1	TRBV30	TGTGCCTGGACCGAGGGGACAGGCTCCTACGAGCAGTACTTC	CAWTEGTGSYEQYF
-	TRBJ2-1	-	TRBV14	TGTGCCAGCAGCCAGGTAACCGTCCGCGATGAGCAGTTCTTC	CASSQVTVRDEQFF
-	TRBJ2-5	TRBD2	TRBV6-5	TGTGCCAGCAGTTACTCGGTCAGCGGGGGACAAGAGACCCAGTACTTC	CASSYSVSGGQETQYF
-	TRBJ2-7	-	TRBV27	TGTGCCAGCAGTTTATCGAAGTCTGGGGCGTCCTACGAGCAGTACTTC	CASSLSKSGASYEQYF
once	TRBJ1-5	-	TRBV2	TGTGCCAGCAGAATCAGGGATGGCCAGCCCCAGCATTTT	CASRIRDGQPQHF
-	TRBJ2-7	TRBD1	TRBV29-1	TGCAGCGTTCTCCCGACAGGGGTTGGTGGCGAGCAGTACTTC	CSVLPTGVGGEQYF
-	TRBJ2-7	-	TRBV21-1	TGTGCCAGCAGCTTCGGGACTAGCGGGGCCTACGAGCAGTACTTC	CASSFGTSGAYEQYF
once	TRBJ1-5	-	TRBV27	TGTGCCAGCAGTAGGGGTTCGAGCAATCAGCCCCAGCATTTT	CASSRGSSNQPQHF
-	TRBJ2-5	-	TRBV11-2	TGTGCCAGCAGCTTAAGTGTCTGGGGGCGGGAAGAGACCCAGTACTTC	CASSLSVWGREETQYF
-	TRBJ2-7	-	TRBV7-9	TGTGCCAGCAGCAACGAGGACGAGCAGTACTTC	CASSNEDEQYF
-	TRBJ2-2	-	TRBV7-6	TGTGCCAGCAGCTTAGTTAGGGTCGGCACCGGGGAGCTGTTTTTT	CASSLVRVGTGELFF
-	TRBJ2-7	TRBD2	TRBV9	TGTGCCAGCAGCGTTGCGGGAGGGCCTGGTTGGGAGCAGTACTTC	CASSVAGGPGWEQYF
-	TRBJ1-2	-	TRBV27	TGTGCCAGCAGTTTATTCCCTGCAGGGACTGGCTACACCTTC	CASSLFPAGTGYTF
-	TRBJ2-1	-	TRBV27	TGTGCCAGCATGGGAGTGGGGCACGAGCAGTTCTTC	CASMGVGHEQFF
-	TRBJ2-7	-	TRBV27	TGTGCCAGCAGTCCGGGGACGGAACCCTCCTACGAGCAGTACTTC	CASSPGTEPSYEQYF
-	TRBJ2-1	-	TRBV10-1	TGCGCCAGCAGTTCTCGGGGGGCAGGAAATGAGCAGTTCTTC	CASSSRGAGNEQFF
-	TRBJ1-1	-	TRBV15	TGTGCCACCAGCAGAGCTGCGGGGGAAGGGACTGAAGCTTTCTTT	CATSRAAGEGTEAFF
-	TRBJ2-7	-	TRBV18	TGTGCCAGCTCAGAATTCGGTAGCTCCTACGAGCAGTACTTC	CASSEFGSSYEQYF
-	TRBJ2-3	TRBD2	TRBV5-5	TGTGCCAGCAGCTTGGGGCTAGCGGGAGGGGCGTCCGCAGATACGCAGTATTTT	CASSLGLAGGASADTQYF
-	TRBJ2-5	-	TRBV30	TGTGCCTGGGAACCACAGGGGGGGGTGACCCAGTACTTC	CAWEPQGGVTQYF
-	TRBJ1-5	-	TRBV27	TGTGCCAGCACTCACAGGGTAGGTCAGCCCCAGCATTTT	CASTHRVGQPQHF
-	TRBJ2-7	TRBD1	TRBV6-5	TGTGCCAGCAGTTACCGGGCTCGACAGGGAGACGAGCAGTACTTC	CASSYRARQGDEQYF
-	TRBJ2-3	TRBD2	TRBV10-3	TGTGCCATCAGTGAGGTTTTAGCGGGAGGGCCAACAGATACGCAGTATTTT	CAISEVLAGGPTDTQYF
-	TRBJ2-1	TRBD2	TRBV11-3	TGTGCCAGCAGCCCCGGAACTAGCGGGGTTTACAATGAGCAGTTCTTC	CASSPGTSGVYNEQFF
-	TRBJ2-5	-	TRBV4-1	TGCGCCAGCAGCCAAGAATTTGGGGGACAAGAGACCCAGTACTTC	CASSQEFGGQETQYF
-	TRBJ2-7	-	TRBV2	TGTGCCAGCATAGTGGGATCCTACGAGCAGTACTTC	CASIVGSYEQYF
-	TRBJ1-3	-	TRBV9	TGTGCCAGCGGCCTCCCGGGAAACACCATATATTTT	CASGLPGNTIYF
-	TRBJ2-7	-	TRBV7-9	TGTGCCAGCAGTAGTAACTCCTACGAGCAGTACTTC	CASSSNSYEQYF
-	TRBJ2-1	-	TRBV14	TGTGCCAGCAGCCGAGAAAATGAGCAGTTCTTC	CASSRENEQFF
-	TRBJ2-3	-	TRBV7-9	TGTGCCAGCAGCTTACGGGGCCCGGATACGCAGTATTTT	CASSLRGPDTQYF
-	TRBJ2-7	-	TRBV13	TGTGCCAGCAGCTTAGGAAGAATCCTCTCCTACGAGCAGTACTTC	CASSLGRILSYEQYF
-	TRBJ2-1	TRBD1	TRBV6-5	TGTGCCAGCAGTTGGACAGGGGGCGCGATTCATGAGCAGTTCTTC	CASSWTGGAIHEQFF